The sample holds many counts of the clone carrying this TCR beta chain. This sample was included in a study of T-cell memory formation after mild COVID-19. The V and J ends lost 4 bases and 3 bases, in that order; junction bases with no gene match: 8. Per germline, CDR1 SGHRS and CDR2 YFSETQ. The length of the CDR3 is 16 residues. TCRdb redid the calling of the 5' RACE reads with MiXCR, one entry per CDR3 protein. Of around 440,000 distinct CDR3 sequences listed, 15% to 20% were seen once; the top ten hold over 9%. The sample taken for sequencing was PBMCs or a T cell subset sorted from them (not recorded which). This TCR came from an adult woman who had mild COVID-19 (a few samples of this study predate the infection). Cell type and time point are not known. The chain carries TRBV5-1 and TRBJ2-3; TRBD2 agrees at 10 bases. The CDR3 bases are TGCGCCAGCAGCCCCAACCTAGCGGGAGTAACAGATACGCAGTATTTT. Its translation: CASSPNLAGVTDTQYF.